This TCR beta chain was sequenced during a study of cytomegalovirus exposure and HLA in healthy donors. Study context: A data release that came early held about 89 million unique TCRs from HLA-typed donors. Study observations and caveats: A later analysis by the authors found several of the most significant clusters apparently linked to common viral pathogens. What a later analysis reportedly showed was that an Asian-associated ancestry cluster had fewer N-insertions than the approximately 700-donor mean.

Worth noting for this clone: Its antigen is undetermined.

Between the trimmed V and J ends, which lost 4 bases and 0 bases, there was a span of 9 bases. This CDR3 spans 14 amino acids. In germline, CDR1 is SEHNR, CDR2 FQNEAQ (reference sequence). Both 60 Vbeta primers and 13 Jbeta primers went into the PCR. Per the study methods: Later work found approximately 87 million unique TCR beta chains, with some 11 million shared. The table came from immunoSEQ multiplex PCR; TCRdb's copy has only in-frame clones and leaves some out. That table furnishes V, J and clone size, whereas the DNA furnished D and trimming. Found here are some 270,000 clones, around 90% of them singletons; the top ten hold about 1.7%.

The genes are TRBV7-9 and TRBJ1-1; D is ambiguous. The specimen sequenced was PBMCs. The receptor was isolated from a girl aged 2-9 years in good health and CMV-seronegative. In DNA, the CDR3 is TGTGCCAGCAGCTGGAGAGGGCTGAACACTGAAGCTTTCTTT. Amino acids: CASSWRGLNTEAFF.